The clone carrying this T cell receptor beta chain has a handful of counts. This sample was included in a study of blood T cells in healthy people across ages. It was with a sample-barcoded 5' primer and a J-beta primer mix that a second PCR of roughly 7 to 11 cycles was run. Each CDR3 protein is one row after TCRdb ran MiXCR on the 5' RACE reads. The sample yields roughly 1,800,000 distinct CDR3 sequences, around half seen once. Trimming left V 4 bases short and J 7 bases short, with 15 bases between. The CDR3 totals 13 residues. Germline CDR1 and CDR2: DFQATT and SNEGSKA (reference sequence). This TCR derives from a middle-aged woman in good health. Sequenced input: blood. J is TRBJ2-3 and V is TRBV20-1; D perhaps matches TRBD2 (6 bases). CDR3 in amino acids: CSAMAGREYTQYF. CDR3 nucleotides: TGCAGTGCTATGGCGGGGCGCGAATATACGCAGTATTTT.